The next 7 T cell receptor beta chains were all read from a single sample in a study of PD-1 blockade in classical Hodgkin lymphoma. Some clones are missing from TCRdb's copy, which holds only in-frame ones; the method was immunoSEQ multiplex PCR. This sample has approximately 90,000 clones, with 83% found just once. Time point given: cycle 4 day 1 (C4D1), after 6 weeks of nivolumab. All trial patients relapsed after autologous stem cell transplantation. The sequenced sample was peripheral blood mononuclear cells (PBMCs), obtained before the fourth cycle of nivolumab. These receptors came from a human donor with classical Hodgkin lymphoma.

V and J are TRBV7-2 and TRBJ1-2; D uncertain. CDR1 is SGHTA, CDR2 FQGNSA, per germline. The CDR3 is 14 amino acids. Trimming shortened V by 1 base and J by 6 bases, and 12 bases separated the two germline ends. CDR3 amino acids: CASSLVVVSDGYTF. The DNA for the CDR3 is TGTGCCAGCAGCTTAGTCGTGGTGTCCGATGGCTACACCTTC.

The chain carries TRBV18 and TRBJ2-1; D could derive from TRBD1 or TRBD2 (6 bases each). Trimming took off 3 bases at V and 8 bases at J, with 11 bases between the two ends. This CDR3 is 13 amino acids long. Germline-derived CDR1 and CDR2 are KGHSH and LQKENI. CDR3 nucleotide sequence: TGTGCCAGCTCACCTTCGGAGGGGGATGAGCAGTTCTTC. Amino acid sequence: CASSPSEGDEQFF. Full variable domain (outside the CDR3, taken from reference TRBV18 and TRBJ2-1): NAGVMQNPRHLVRRRGQEARLRCSPMKGHSHVYWYRQLPEEGLKFMVYLQKENIIDESGMPKERFSAEFPKEGPSILRIQQVVRGDSAAYFCASSPSEGDEQFFGPGTRLTVL.

V usage is TRBV2 and J usage is TRBJ2-3; D is unresolved. This CDR3 region has 13 residues. V was trimmed by 4 bases and J by 8 bases, leaving 13 bases between them. From germline, CDR1 is SNHLY and CDR2 FYNNEI. This chain's CDR3 is CASSGTSRGTQYF. The CDR3 DNA is TGTGCCAGCAGTGGGACCTCCCGCGGTACGCAGTATTTT.

This clone has just one count. The chain carries TRBV7-2 and TRBJ2-3; unclear D gene. In germline, CDR1 is SGHTA, CDR2 FQGNSA. CDR3 size: 11 residues. V lost 5 bases, J lost 2 bases, and 2 bases lay in between. The CDR3 loop reads CASSNTDTQYF. The CDR3 bases are TGTGCCAGCAGCAACACAGATACGCAGTATTTT. The full variable domain, completed using reference TRBV7-2 and TRBJ2-3, is GAGVSQSPSNKVTEKGKDVELRCDPISGHTALYWYRQSLGQGLEFLIYFQGNSAPDKSGLPSDRFSAERTGGSVSTLTIQRTQQEDSAVYLCASSNTDTQYFGPGTRLTVL.

This sequence joins TRBV2 and TRBJ2-5; 12 bases align to TRBD2. Looked up from germline, CDR1 is SNHLY and CDR2 is FYNNEI. This CDR3 has 15 amino acids. Trimming at V came to 4 bases and at J to 5 bases, leaving 5 bases not matched to a gene. The CDR3 sequence: CASSVPSGRGETQYF. CDR3 sequence (DNA): TGTGCCAGCAGTGTCCCTAGCGGGAGGGGGGAGACCCAGTACTTC.

CDR3 sequence reads: CASSSGTSETQYF. DNA for the CDR3: TGTGCCAGCAGCTCCGGGACATCAGAGACCCAGTACTTC. This chain joins TRBV7-7 and TRBJ2-5; maybe TRBD1 (6 bases). CDR1 is SSHAT, CDR2 FNYEAQ, per germline (reference sequence). CDR3 length equals 13 residues. Trimming took 4 bases from V and 4 from J, leaving 10 bases between them.

The chain has TRBV11-1 and TRBJ2-2, with 9 bases fitting TRBD2. CDR1 and CDR2 from the germline V gene are SGHAT and FQDESV (reference sequence). The CDR3 length is 15 residues. The V segment lost 0 bases and the J segment 6 bases; nucleotides outside the gene matches: 2. Here the CDR3 DNA reads TGTGCCAGCAGCTTAGCGCGCGGGGGGGCCGGGGAGCTGTTTTTT. It specifies CASSLARGGAGELFF.